A selection of T cell receptor beta chains follows, all from one sample in a study of T cell repertoires in ileal Crohn's disease. TCRdb's table, derived via immunoSEQ multiplex PCR, lists solely in-frame clones and lacks some. The data contain over 10,000 clones, roughly 80% of them singletons. What was sequenced was ileal tissue. Source of these receptors: an adult with Crohn's disease. The CDR3 runs from the conserved cysteine through the conserved F or W. D genes are given only for firm matches. Clone size is given for some rows only: seen once, a few or many times, or a class if the clone is expanded.

J gene: TRBJ2-5; V gene: TRBV11-2; clone size: -; D gene: -; CDR3 DNA: TGTGCCAGCAGCCTAACGTCCGGGGGTCCGGGGGAGACCCAGTACTTC; CDR3 protein: CASSLTSGGPGETQYF
J gene: TRBJ2-2; V gene: TRBV19; clone size: -; D gene: -; CDR3 DNA: TGTGCCACCCCGACACCTGTCGGCACCGGGGAGCTGTTTTTT; CDR3 protein: CATPTPVGTGELFF
J gene: TRBJ1-2; V gene: TRBV28; clone size: -; D gene: TRBD1; CDR3 DNA: TGTGCCAGCAGCCTAGGGTCCAGGGGGTATGGCTACACCTTC; CDR3 protein: CASSLGSRGYGYTF
J gene: TRBJ2-3; V gene: TRBV7-2; clone size: -; D gene: TRBD2; CDR3 DNA: TGTGCCAGCTCCCTTACTAGCGGGAGGGCCACTGTGGATACGCAGTATTTT; CDR3 protein: CASSLTSGRATVDTQYF
J gene: TRBJ1-2; V gene: TRBV4-2; clone size: -; D gene: -; CDR3 DNA: TGTGCCAGCAGCCAAGAGGGGGCGCCGGGGTATGGCTACACCTTC; CDR3 protein: CASSQEGAPGYGYTF
J gene: TRBJ1-2; V gene: TRBV5-1; clone size: -; D gene: TRBD1; CDR3 DNA: TGCGCCAGCAGCGGGGGACAGGGGGGCGGCTACACCTTC; CDR3 protein: CASSGGQGGGYTF
J gene: TRBJ2-7; V gene: TRBV4-2; clone size: -; D gene: TRBD1; CDR3 DNA: TGTGCCAGCAGCCAGGGACAGGGGTCCTACGAGCAGTACTTC; CDR3 protein: CASSQGQGSYEQYF
J gene: TRBJ1-5; V gene: TRBV6-6; clone size: -; D gene: TRBD1; CDR3 DNA: TGTGCCAGCAGTGGGACAGGGGGGTATAGCAATCAGCCCCAGCATTTT; CDR3 protein: CASSGTGGYSNQPQHF
J gene: TRBJ2-7; V gene: TRBV6-4; clone size: medium-sized; D gene: TRBD1; CDR3 DNA: TGTGCCAGCATGTCCTCGGGATTAAGACAGGGGCGGAACGAGCAGTACTTC; CDR3 protein: CASMSSGLRQGRNEQYF
J gene: TRBJ1-1; V gene: TRBV6-1; clone size: -; D gene: -; CDR3 DNA: TGTGCCAGCAGTGTAGGTAAAGGCCAGGGAGCTTTCTTT; CDR3 protein: CASSVGKGQGAFF
J gene: TRBJ1-5; V gene: TRBV7-2; clone size: -; D gene: -; CDR3 DNA: TGTGCCAGCAGCTTAAGGGCAGGGGAGAATCAGCCCCAGCATTTT; CDR3 protein: CASSLRAGENQPQHF
J gene: TRBJ1-1; V gene: TRBV28; clone size: -; D gene: -; CDR3 DNA: TGTGCCAGCAGTGCCAGGGAGGGGACTGAAGCTTTCTTT; CDR3 protein: CASSAREGTEAFF
J gene: TRBJ1-3; V gene: TRBV4-2; clone size: -; D gene: -; CDR3 DNA: TGTGCCAGCAGCCAAGGAGGGGGCTCTGGAAACACCATATATTTT; CDR3 protein: CASSQGGGSGNTIYF
J gene: TRBJ2-5; V gene: TRBV2; clone size: -; D gene: -; CDR3 DNA: TGTGCCAGCAGTGTGTGGGTCGGGGGACCGCAAGAGACCCAGTACTTC; CDR3 protein: CASSVWVGGPQETQYF
J gene: TRBJ2-7; V gene: TRBV2; clone size: -; D gene: TRBD2; CDR3 DNA: TGTGCCAGCCAAACTAGCGGGTTCTCCTGCGAGCAGTACTTC; CDR3 protein: CASQTSGFSCEQYF
J gene: TRBJ2-7; V gene: TRBV5-1; clone size: -; D gene: -; CDR3 DNA: TGCGCCAGCAGCTTGGGTGGGAGGTTGGACGAGCAGTACTTC; CDR3 protein: CASSLGGRLDEQYF
J gene: TRBJ1-1; V gene: TRBV5-6; clone size: -; D gene: -; CDR3 DNA: TGTGCCAGCAGCCATGGGGGGGGGAGGGAGGCTTTCTTT; CDR3 protein: CASSHGGGREAFF
J gene: TRBJ1-2; V gene: TRBV10-3; clone size: -; D gene: -; CDR3 DNA: TGTGCCATCAAGCGGGGGGACTATGGCTACACCTTC; CDR3 protein: CAIKRGDYGYTF
J gene: TRBJ1-5; V gene: TRBV7-2; clone size: -; D gene: -; CDR3 DNA: TGTGCCAGCGCCGCGGCAGGCAATCAGCCCCAGCATTTT; CDR3 protein: CASAAAGNQPQHF
J gene: TRBJ1-4; V gene: TRBV5-4; clone size: few; D gene: -; CDR3 DNA: TGTGCCAGCAGACCAGGGGTTGCAACTAATGAAAAACTGTTTTTT; CDR3 protein: CASRPGVATNEKLFF
J gene: TRBJ2-1; V gene: TRBV9; clone size: -; D gene: -; CDR3 DNA: TGTGCCAGCAGCGTAGCGGTTGACATCTCCTACAATGGGCAGTTCTTC; CDR3 protein: CASSVAVDISYNGQFF
J gene: TRBJ1-2; V gene: TRBV29-1; clone size: -; D gene: -; CDR3 DNA: TGCAGGGGGAGGGTCTCTAAGCGCTATGGCTACACCTTC; CDR3 protein: CRGRVSKRYGYTF
J gene: TRBJ1-4; V gene: TRBV7-9; clone size: -; D gene: TRBD1; CDR3 DNA: TGTGCCAGCAGCCCCCCACAGGGGGGACGTTGGGAAAAACTGTTTTTT; CDR3 protein: CASSPPQGGRWEKLFF
J gene: TRBJ1-2; V gene: TRBV9; clone size: few; D gene: TRBD1; CDR3 DNA: TGTGCCAGCAGCGCCTACAGGGGGGACTATGGCTACACCTTC; CDR3 protein: CASSAYRGDYGYTF
J gene: TRBJ1-6; V gene: TRBV19; clone size: -; D gene: TRBD1; CDR3 DNA: TGTGCCAGTACCAGGACAGGGCTTAATTCACCCCTCCACTTT; CDR3 protein: CASTRTGLNSPLHF
J gene: TRBJ2-5; V gene: TRBV7-2; clone size: -; D gene: TRBD1; CDR3 DNA: TGTGCCAGCAGCCCGCGTCTCCGGGGACAGCCGTACCAAGAGACCCAGTACTTC; CDR3 protein: CASSPRLRGQPYQETQYF
J gene: TRBJ2-2; V gene: TRBV19; clone size: -; D gene: TRBD1; CDR3 DNA: TGTGCCGTCCGGACGGACAGGGGGGGGAACACCGGGGAGCTGTTTTTT; CDR3 protein: CAVRTDRGGNTGELFF
J gene: TRBJ1-1; V gene: TRBV7-2; clone size: -; D gene: TRBD1; CDR3 DNA: TGTGCCAGCAGCACTGACAGGGGATTCACTGAAGCTTTCTTT; CDR3 protein: CASSTDRGFTEAFF
J gene: TRBJ2-7; V gene: TRBV11-2; clone size: -; D gene: TRBD2; CDR3 DNA: TGTGCCAGCAGCCCCAGTCGGGGGGGCAGGAACGAGCAGTACTTC; CDR3 protein: CASSPSRGGRNEQYF
J gene: TRBJ1-5; V gene: TRBV28; clone size: -; D gene: -; CDR3 DNA: TGTGCCAGCAGTGATCATACGGGCAATCAGCCCCAGCATTTT; CDR3 protein: CASSDHTGNQPQHF
J gene: TRBJ2-5; V gene: TRBV6-6; clone size: -; D gene: -; CDR3 DNA: TGTGCCAGCGAGGCAAGGGAGACCCAGTACTTC; CDR3 protein: CASEARETQYF
J gene: TRBJ1-3; V gene: TRBV5-1; clone size: -; D gene: -; CDR3 DNA: TGCGCCAGCAGCTCTCAGTCTGGAAACACCATATATTTT; CDR3 protein: CASSSQSGNTIYF
J gene: TRBJ2-5; V gene: TRBV27; clone size: medium-sized; D gene: TRBD2; CDR3 DNA: TGTGCCAGCAGTCCATTCCCCAGCGGGGGATACCAAGAGACCCAGTACTTC; CDR3 protein: CASSPFPSGGYQETQYF
J gene: TRBJ1-2; V gene: TRBV9; clone size: -; D gene: -; CDR3 DNA: TGTGCCAGCAGCGTGGGCAGGGGCCTATATGGCTACACCTTC; CDR3 protein: CASSVGRGLYGYTF
J gene: TRBJ2-1; V gene: TRBV6-1; clone size: -; D gene: -; CDR3 DNA: TGTGCCAGCATTGACTCCCCCAGCTCCTACAATGAGCAGTTCTTC; CDR3 protein: CASIDSPSSYNEQFF
J gene: TRBJ2-7; V gene: TRBV15; clone size: -; D gene: -; CDR3 DNA: TGTGCCACCAGGGGAGATTCCTACGAGCAGTACTTC; CDR3 protein: CATRGDSYEQYF
J gene: TRBJ1-5; V gene: TRBV19; clone size: -; D gene: TRBD1; CDR3 DNA: TGTGCCAGTAGTTCCGACAGGGGTTTGCAGCCCCAGCATTTT; CDR3 protein: CASSSDRGLQPQHF
J gene: TRBJ2-7; V gene: TRBV27; clone size: -; D gene: -; CDR3 DNA: TGTGCGTCGGGGAAGCCCTACGAGCAGTACTTC; CDR3 protein: CASGKPYEQYF
J gene: TRBJ1-5; V gene: TRBV10-2; clone size: -; D gene: -; CDR3 DNA: TGCGCCAGCAGTGAGTTCCGGGACTGGCGTAGTAATCAGCCCCAGCATTTT; CDR3 protein: CASSEFRDWRSNQPQHF
J gene: TRBJ2-5; V gene: TRBV7-3; clone size: once; D gene: -; CDR3 DNA: TGTGCCAGCAGCCGCAGCGGCCAAGAGACCCAGTACTTC; CDR3 protein: CASSRSGQETQYF
J gene: TRBJ2-6; V gene: TRBV7-2; clone size: -; D gene: -; CDR3 DNA: TGTGCCAGCCCTCCGCAGACTTTCTCTGGGGCCAACGTCCTGACTTTC; CDR3 protein: CASPPQTFSGANVLTF
J gene: TRBJ1-1; V gene: TRBV28; clone size: once; D gene: -; CDR3 DNA: TGTGCCAGCAGTTTTGCGGGAATGATGAACACTGAAGCTTTCTTT; CDR3 protein: CASSFAGMMNTEAFF
J gene: TRBJ1-3; V gene: TRBV4-2; clone size: -; D gene: -; CDR3 DNA: TGTGCCAGCAGCCAAGAGCGGGAAGCTGGAAACACCATATATTTT; CDR3 protein: CASSQEREAGNTIYF
J gene: TRBJ1-2; V gene: TRBV7-8; clone size: -; D gene: -; CDR3 DNA: TGTGCCAGCAGCTTAGAGGTTGAGGTAGCTAACTATGGCTACACCTTC; CDR3 protein: CASSLEVEVANYGYTF
J gene: TRBJ2-7; V gene: TRBV9; clone size: -; D gene: TRBD1; CDR3 DNA: TGTGCCAGCAGCGTAAGGCAGGGGGAGTCGGAGCAGTACTTC; CDR3 protein: CASSVRQGESEQYF
J gene: TRBJ1-1; V gene: TRBV28; clone size: -; D gene: TRBD1; CDR3 DNA: TGTGCCAGCAGTTTGCCGACAGGGTGGGCCACTGAAGCTTTCTTT; CDR3 protein: CASSLPTGWATEAFF
J gene: TRBJ2-2; V gene: TRBV5-4; clone size: -; D gene: TRBD1; CDR3 DNA: TGTGCCAGCACGGTAGACAGGGGGCCCACCGGGGAGCTGTTTTTT; CDR3 protein: CASTVDRGPTGELFF
J gene: TRBJ1-2; V gene: TRBV18; clone size: -; D gene: TRBD1; CDR3 DNA: TGTGCCAGCTCACAAAGCGGACAGGGGGATGGCTACACCTTC; CDR3 protein: CASSQSGQGDGYTF